This entry lists 29 T cell receptor beta chains sequenced from one sample in a study of T cells in localized non-small cell lung cancer. This table comes from immunoSEQ multiplex PCR, and its TCRdb copy is limited to in-frame clones, with some not included. Counted here are tens of thousands of clones, approximately 94% occurring once; the ten biggest clones make up roughly 0.73%. Sequenced material: peripheral blood, taken before any cancer treatment. The receptor source for this set is a woman aged 35 to 70 with stage I lung adenocarcinoma.

V and J are TRBV7-2 and TRBJ2-1; 10 bases fit TRBD2. The CDR3 contains 16 residues. Germline loops: CDR1 SGHTA, CDR2 FQGNSA. V gave up 8 bases and J gave up 3 bases; unmatched junction bases: 10. This CDR3 reads CASAQLAGGVYNEQFF. The CDR3 region has the DNA TGTGCCAGCGCTCAGTTAGCGGGAGGAGTCTACAATGAGCAGTTCTTC. The full variable domain, rest sourced from reference TRBV7-2 and TRBJ2-1, is GAGVSQSPSNKVTEKGKDVELRCDPISGHTALYWYRQSLGQGLEFLIYFQGNSAPDKSGLPSDRFSAERTGGSVSTLTIQRTQQEDSAVYLCASAQLAGGVYNEQFFGPGTRLTVL.

This chain joins TRBV11-3 and TRBJ1-1, with D perhaps TRBD1 (5 bases). Germline-derived CDR1 and CDR2 are SGHNT and YENEEA. The V and J ends lost 5 bases and 2 bases respectively, with 15 bases between them. The CDR3 consists of 15 residues. In DNA form, the CDR3 reads TGTGCCAGCAGCCGAACAGGCTCTCTTAACACTGAAGCTTTCTTT. This codes for CASSRTGSLNTEAFF.

This chain links TRBV18 with TRBJ1-3, with D hard to call. Germline loops: CDR1 KGHSH, CDR2 LQKENI. V was cut by 8 bases and J by 1 base, with 6 bases left in between. This CDR3 region has 12 residues. CDR3 DNA: TGTGCCAGCCCTACTTCTGGAAACACCATATATTTT. It is translated as CASPTSGNTIYF.

The V gene is TRBV28, the J gene TRBJ1-4; D gene ambiguous. In germline, CDR1 is MDHEN, CDR2 SYDVKM. This CDR3 comprises 16 residues. Trimming stripped 1 base from V and 3 bases from J, with 12 bases between. CDR3 DNA: TGTGCCAGCAGTTTATTTCGGGGTCTCTCTAATGAAAAACTGTTTTTT. Translated: CASSLFRGLSNEKLFF.

The J gene is TRBJ2-1, the V gene TRBV6-5, with D maybe TRBD1 (6 bases). With 7 bases removed from V and 2 bases from J, the gap between germline ends came to 15 bases. The germline V gene has CDR1 MNHEY and CDR2 SVGAGI. This CDR3 has 15 residues. CDR3 region: CASTQLGTTYNEQFF. The CDR3 region has the DNA TGTGCCAGCACTCAGTTGGGGACAACCTACAATGAGCAGTTCTTC.

The V call is TRBV18, the J call TRBJ2-3; TRBD1 agrees at 8 bases. Per the germline V gene, CDR1 is KGHSH and CDR2 is LQKENI. The CDR3 has 16 amino acids. V shed 2 bases, J shed 1 base, and the junction held 5 bases outside the gene matches. The CDR3 reads CASSPDRGRGTDTQYF. CDR3 nucleotides: TGTGCCAGCTCACCAGACAGGGGCAGGGGCACAGATACGCAGTATTTT.

This sequence joins TRBV28 and TRBJ2-4; no clear D gene. The germline V and J ends were trimmed by 4 bases and 8 bases, with 6 bases remaining between them. This CDR3 region has 11 residues. Looked up from germline, CDR1 is MDHEN and CDR2 is SYDVKM. This CDR3 is CASSSVDIQYF. In nucleotides, the CDR3 is TGTGCCAGCAGTTCGGTAGACATTCAGTACTTC.

The V and J genes are TRBV27 and TRBJ1-5; D possibly corresponds to TRBD1 (6 bases). This CDR3 is 15 amino acids long. Between the trimmed V and J ends, which lost 1 base and 2 bases, there was a span of 9 bases. The germline CDR1 and CDR2 sequences are MNHEY and SMNVEV (reference sequence). Written as DNA, the CDR3 is TGTGCCAGCAGTTTATATGGGGGCGGCAATCAGCCCCAGCATTTT. It is translated as CASSLYGGGNQPQHF.

Only a few counts were recorded for this clone. The J gene is TRBJ2-5, the V gene TRBV6-4; 10 bases match TRBD2. The V segment lost 5 bases and the J segment 1 base; nucleotides outside the gene matches: 1. CDR1 is MRHNA, CDR2 SNTAGT, per germline. The length of the CDR3 is 14 residues. In DNA form, the CDR3 reads TGTGCCAGCAGTCCTAGCGGGGGCCAAGAGACCCAGTACTTC. This sequence encodes CASSPSGGQETQYF.

This clone has just a few counts. The gene calls are TRBV7-3 and TRBJ2-2, with TRBD2 matching 8 bases. V lost 5 bases, J lost 5 bases, and 7 bases stayed unmatched. Germline V lookup: CDR1 SGHTA, CDR2 FQGTGA. This CDR3 spans 15 amino acids. The CDR3 loop reads CASSPASGRTGELFF. Here the CDR3 DNA reads TGTGCCAGCAGCCCGGCCAGCGGGAGAACCGGGGAGCTGTTTTTT.

In regard to this clone: One end of the junction fails to match germline, which may point to a read error. The chain uses TRBV5-1 and TRBJ1-1; 9 nucleotides match TRBD1. The CDR3 length is 15 residues. CDR1 SGHRS and CDR2 YFSETQ come from the germline V gene. In nucleotides, the CDR3 is TGCGCCAGCAGCTTGTTAGGGACAGGGAACTCTGAAGCTTTCTTT. Its translation: CASSLLGTGNSEAFF.

The J gene is TRBJ1-2, the V gene TRBV18, with a possible D match to TRBD1 (6 bases). The CDR3 length is 14 residues. Looked up from germline, CDR1 is KGHSH and CDR2 is LQKENI. V was cut by 0 bases and J by 5 bases, with 10 bases left in between. CDR3 bases: TGTGCCAGCTCACCACCTGGCAGGGGATATGGCTACACCTTC. It is translated as CASSPPGRGYGYTF.

The V and J genes are TRBV7-9 and TRBJ2-7; D may correspond to TRBD1 or TRBD2 (5 bases each). V shed 4 bases and J shed 12 bases, with 16 bases lying between them. This CDR3 is built from 12 residues. Germline V lookup: CDR1 SEHNR, CDR2 FQNEAQ (reference sequence). Here the CDR3 reads CASSSPGRWLYF. CDR3 sequence (DNA): TGTGCCAGCAGCTCTCCGGGACGGTGGTTGTACTTC.

The rearrangement links TRBV29-1 to TRBJ2-3, with 9 bases that match TRBD2. CDR3 length: 14 residues. Germline CDR1 reads SQVTM; CDR2 reads ANQGSEA. With V trimmed by 3 bases and J by 7 bases, 8 bases remained unmatched. CDR3 coding DNA: TGCAGCGTTGAGGAAGGGACTAGCCCTAATACGCAGTATTTT. It translates to CSVEEGTSPNTQYF.

This clone appeared a few times. The CDR3 DNA is TGTGCCATCAGTGAGACGGGAGCGGACTATGGCTACACCTTC. This sequence encodes CAISETGADYGYTF. V usage is TRBV10-3 and J usage is TRBJ1-2; no firm D call. This CDR3 is built from 14 residues. Trimming cost V 2 bases and J 3 bases, with 10 bases left between them. The germline CDR1 and CDR2 sequences are ENHRY and SYGVKD.

The V gene is TRBV5-1, the J gene TRBJ2-1; D is unclear. CDR1 and CDR2 (germline): SGHRS, YFSETQ. The CDR3 covers 13 residues. V gave up 5 bases and J gave up 7 bases, with 13 bases separating them. This chain's CDR3 is CASSRLGPNEQFF. As DNA, the CDR3 is TGCGCCAGCAGTCGCCTAGGCCCGAATGAGCAGTTCTTC.

The rearrangement links TRBV21-1 to TRBJ1-5. TRBV21-1 is a pseudogene segment. CDR3 length equals 17 residues. As DNA, the CDR3 is TGTGCCAGCAGCGTAGAAGAGGGGAAGAGGCAAGATCAGCCCCAGCATTTT. The encoded protein is CASSVEEGKRQDQPQHF.

This clone was counted a single time. J is TRBJ1-5 and V is TRBV7-2, with D unresolved. The CDR3 runs 14 residues. CDR1 and CDR2 from the germline V gene are SGHTA and FQGNSA. V was cut by 3 bases and J by 7 bases, with 13 bases left in between. DNA for the CDR3: TGTGCCAGCAGCTTTGTCCCGCTGGGACAGCCCCAGCATTTT. Translating gives CASSFVPLGQPQHF.

This rearrangement joins TRBV7-2 to TRBJ2-2; perhaps TRBD2 as D (6 bases). The germline V and J ends were trimmed by 7 bases and 0 bases, with 9 bases remaining between them. The CDR3 runs to 14 residues. CDR1 and CDR2 from the germline V gene are SGHTA and FQGNSA. DNA for the CDR3: TGTGCCAGCACCCAGCGGGCGAACACCGGGGAGCTGTTTTTT. Translation gives CASTQRANTGELFF.

J is TRBJ2-3 and V is TRBV5-1; no firm D call. Germline V gene sequence: CDR1 SGHRS, CDR2 YFSETQ. CDR3 length equals 14 residues. V shed 2 bases and J shed 3 bases, with 10 bases lying between them. The CDR3 sequence is CASSFGMETDTQYF. The CDR3, as DNA: TGCGCCAGCAGCTTCGGAATGGAAACAGATACGCAGTATTTT.

The V call is TRBV28, the J call TRBJ2-7; 8 nucleotides match TRBD2. After removal of 1 base from V and 4 bases from J, the junction contained 6 bases not matched to a gene. This CDR3 is built from 15 residues. In germline, CDR1 is MDHEN, CDR2 SYDVKM. DNA of the CDR3: TGTGCCAGCAGTTTATCGGACGGGGGGGCTTACGAGCAGTACTTC. It specifies CASSLSDGGAYEQYF.

The chain employs TRBV7-9 and TRBJ2-3, with a tentative D call TRBD2 (7 bases). CDR1 is SEHNR and CDR2 is FQNEAQ in the germline V gene (reference sequence). The V end lost 1 base, the J end lost 5 bases, and 13 bases lay between the germline ends. The CDR3 totals 15 residues. CDR3 sequence (DNA): TGTGCCAGCAGCTTAGGGCGGGGGCCTCAAGATACGCAGTATTTT. Amino acids: CASSLGRGPQDTQYF.

In its sample, this clone was seen once. The rearrangement links TRBV5-1 to TRBJ2-1; 7 nucleotides match TRBD1. V lost 0 bases to trimming and J lost 0 bases; unmatched junction nucleotides: 0. In germline, CDR1 is SGHRS, CDR2 YFSETQ. CDR3 length equals 15 residues. The chain's CDR3 is CASSLGQGSYNEQFF. For the CDR3, the DNA is TGCGCCAGCAGCTTGGGACAGGGCTCCTACAATGAGCAGTTCTTC. Looking up the rest from reference TRBV5-1 and TRBJ2-1 gives the full variable domain: KAGVTQTPRYLIKTRGQQVTLSCSPISGHRSVSWYQQTPGQGLQFLFEYFSETQRNKGNFPGRFSGRQFSNSRSEMNVSTLELGDSALYLCASSLGQGSYNEQFFGPGTRLTVL.

The CDR3 sequence is CASSVTQGQETQYF. The CDR3 bases are TGCGCCAGCAGCGTCACTCAGGGGCAAGAGACCCAGTACTTC. The chain employs TRBV5-1 and TRBJ2-5; a weak D match, TRBD1 (6 bases). CDR1 is SGHRS, CDR2 YFSETQ, per germline. This CDR3 has 14 amino acids. Trimming pared 4 bases from V and 2 bases from J, leaving 12 bases between. Variable domain in full (rest from reference TRBV5-1 and TRBJ2-5): KAGVTQTPRYLIKTRGQQVTLSCSPISGHRSVSWYQQTPGQGLQFLFEYFSETQRNKGNFPGRFSGRQFSNSRSEMNVSTLELGDSALYLCASSVTQGQETQYFGPGTRLLVL.

This sequence joins TRBV2 and TRBJ1-1, with 9 nucleotides matching TRBD1. J gave up 1 base and V 4 bases, and 28 bases lay outside the gene matches. The CDR3 extends over 23 amino acids. Looked up from germline, CDR1 is SNHLY and CDR2 is FYNNEI. The CDR3 sequence is CASSVTRTWSFKTGGKGNTEAFF. The CDR3 region has the DNA TGTGCCAGCAGTGTAACGAGAACGTGGTCGTTCAAGACAGGGGGTAAGGGGAACACTGAAGCTTTCTTT.

A note on this clone: A read error may produce the germline difference seen at one junction end. The chain combines TRBV9 with TRBJ2-1; 8 bases align to TRBD2. Germline loops: CDR1 SGDLS, CDR2 YYNGEE. The CDR3 is 13 amino acids. CDR3 sequence: CASSVESGSSMVF. Written as DNA, the CDR3 is TGTGCCAGCAGCGTAGAGAGCGGGAGTAGTATGGTCTTC.

The chain links TRBV7-2 to TRBJ2-1, with TRBD2 as a possible D gene (6 bases). Trimming took off 9 bases at V and 7 bases at J, with 13 bases between the two ends. Germline lookup yields CDR1 SGHTA and CDR2 FQGNSA. The CDR3 has 12 residues. CDR3: CASGGDWNEQFF. The CDR3 nucleotides are TGTGCCAGTGGAGGGGACTGGAATGAGCAGTTCTTC.

Only one count was recorded for this clone. The CDR3 bases are TGCAGCGCCGCCCCGGGACAGGGCTCCGAGCAGTACTTC. Translated: CSAAPGQGSEQYF. The chain joins TRBV29-1 to TRBJ2-7, with 9 bases fitting TRBD1. The length of the CDR3 is 13 residues. Trimming cost V 7 bases and J 6 bases; bases outside gene matches: 10. Germline CDR1 is SQVTM and CDR2 is ANQGSEA.

The chain links TRBV28 to TRBJ2-1; TRBD2 aligns across 11 bases. The CDR3 spans 16 residues. In germline, CDR1 is MDHEN, CDR2 SYDVKM. V trimming: 5 bases; J trimming: 5 bases; junction bases outside the gene matches: 8. The CDR3 DNA follows: TGTGCCAGCAGTCGGGGAACTAGCGGGAGTCACAATGAGCAGTTCTTC. Protein: CASSRGTSGSHNEQFF.